This TCR beta chain is drawn from a study of blood T cells in healthy people across ages. The CDR3 sequence is 11 residues long. Germline loops: CDR1 MNHNY, CDR2 SVGAGI (reference sequence). Sample-barcoded 5' priming and a J-beta primer mix drove a second PCR of about 6 to 11 cycles. In TCRdb, the 5' RACE reads were re-called with MiXCR into one record per CDR3 protein. The table has some 880,000 distinct CDR3 sequences, 36% seen once. This clonotype was found once. Compared with germline, one end of the junction differs, possibly owing to a read error. Specimen: blood. The chain joins TRBV6-6 to TRBJ1-1; no clear D. The TCR comes from a man between 18 and 29 years old in good health. The DNA for the CDR3 is TGTGCCAGCAGTTCCAACACTGTAGCTTTCTTT. Translated: CASSSNTVAFF.